A selection of T cell receptor beta chains follows, all from one sample in a study of shared clonotypes between healthy human individuals. Profiling relied on immunoSEQ multiplex PCR, and the TCRdb table lists in-frame clones only, not all of them. The sample shows some 580,000 clones, 95% to 98% of them seen only once. Sequenced material: naive CD8+ T cells sorted from blood. The receptor set was obtained from a man aged 25-40 years in good health. The CDR3 runs from the conserved cysteine through the conserved F or W. A D gene is named only where the DNA matches it firmly. Expanded clones get a size class; other rows say once, few or many, or leave the size out.

J gene | clone size | V gene | D gene | CDR3 DNA | CDR3 protein
TRBJ2-3 | NA | TRBV27 | NA | TGTGCCAGCAGTTTACTTCGTCACACGGGGACAGATACGCAGTATTTT | CASSLLRHTGTDTQYF
TRBJ2-2 | once | TRBV6-5 | NA | TGTGCCAGCAGTGACCGGGTCCCTGTCGGGGAGCTGTTTTTT | CASSDRVPVGELFF
TRBJ2-1 | NA | TRBV7-8 | TRBD2 | TGTGCCAGCAGCGTGGGACTAGCGGGAGTCAATGAGCAGTTCTTC | CASSVGLAGVNEQFF
TRBJ2-7 | NA | TRBV27 | NA | TGTGCCAGCAGCAGTAGCGGAAGCTCCTACGAGCAGTACTTC | CASSSSGSSYEQYF
TRBJ1-1 | NA | TRBV7-9 | NA | TGTGCCAGCAACGCGGGGCTAACTGAAGCTTTCTTT | CASNAGLTEAFF
TRBJ2-3 | NA | TRBV5-1 | NA | TGCGCCAGCAGCTTGGGGCTTGCCACAGATACGCAGTATTTT | CASSLGLATDTQYF
TRBJ2-7 | NA | TRBV5-1 | NA | TGCGCCAGCAGCCAAGAACAGGGACCCTACGAGCAGTACTTC | CASSQEQGPYEQYF
TRBJ2-2 | NA | TRBV28 | NA | TGTGCCAGCAGTTTGACCCCGAACACCGGGGAGCTGTTTTTT | CASSLTPNTGELFF
TRBJ2-7 | NA | TRBV6-9 | TRBD2 | TGTGCCAGCAGTTATTCAAGCGGGAGATTCGACGAGCAGTACTTC | CASSYSSGRFDEQYF
TRBJ2-1 | NA | TRBV28 | NA | TGTGCCAGCAGTTTATGGGGAAATGAGCAGTTCTTC | CASSLWGNEQFF
TRBJ2-3 | NA | TRBV7-6 | TRBD2 | TGTGCCAGCAGCTTAGCCCTAGCGGGAGGGCCTCTGGCGGATACGCAGTATTTT | CASSLALAGGPLADTQYF
TRBJ2-1 | NA | TRBV18 | TRBD2 | TGTGCCAGCTCCCCGACTAGCGGGGATTCCTACAATGAGCAGTTCTTC | CASSPTSGDSYNEQFF
TRBJ1-5 | NA | TRBV25-1 | NA | TGTGCCAGCAGTGAATATGAGGAGCCCCAGCATTTT | CASSEYEEPQHF
TRBJ1-2 | once | TRBV27 | TRBD1 | TGTGCCAGCAGTTTAATTTGGACAGGGGGCAAAGGGGGCTACACCTTC | CASSLIWTGGKGGYTF
TRBJ2-5 | NA | TRBV9 | NA | TGTGCCAGCAGAGGACGCAGGGGTTCGTTTCAGGAGACCCAGTACTTC | CASRGRRGSFQETQYF
TRBJ2-1 | NA | TRBV28 | NA | TGTGCCAGCAGTTTATCCGGGGAGCAGTTCTTC | CASSLSGEQFF
TRBJ1-2 | NA | TRBV4-1 | TRBD1 | TGCGCCAGCAGTCAGGGGGGGATCTATGGCTACACCTTC | CASSQGGIYGYTF
TRBJ2-7 | NA | TRBV10-3 | TRBD2 | TGTGCCATCAGTGAGGCCGGGACTAGCGGGAGCTACGAGCAGTACTTC | CAISEAGTSGSYEQYF
TRBJ2-1 | NA | TRBV25-1 | TRBD2 | TGTGCCAGCAGTGAATGGTCAGCGGGAGAGCAGTTCTTC | CASSEWSAGEQFF
TRBJ2-5 | once | TRBV28 | TRBD2 | TGTGCCAGCAGACTTAGCGGGAGGCGGGAGACCCAGTACTTC | CASRLSGRRETQYF
TRBJ1-4 | once | TRBV18 | NA | TGTGCCAGCTCAGACTTGGTTTACGAAAAACTGTTTTTT | CASSDLVYEKLFF
TRBJ2-5 | NA | TRBV7-9 | NA | TGTGCCAGCAGCTTTGATCCTGGAGTGGAGTACTTC | CASSFDPGVEYF
TRBJ2-3 | NA | TRBV9 | NA | TGTGCCAGCAGCGTTTTTCCGGGGGTCACAGATACGCAGTATTTT | CASSVFPGVTDTQYF
TRBJ2-7 | NA | TRBV27 | NA | TGTGCCAGCAGGCCCGCTGGGGGCAACTCCTACGAGCAGTACTTC | CASRPAGGNSYEQYF
TRBJ2-1 | NA | TRBV7-8 | TRBD1 | TGTGCCAGCAGCTTAGTGGGACAGGGTTACAATGAGCAGTTCTTC | CASSLVGQGYNEQFF
TRBJ2-1 | NA | TRBV20-1 | NA | TGCAGTGCGATGCGAGACAATGAGCAGTTCTTC | CSAMRDNEQFF
TRBJ2-1 | NA | TRBV18 | NA | TGTGCCCCCACGGCGCGGTGTCCCTACAATGAGCAGTTCTTC | CAPTARCPYNEQFF
TRBJ2-7 | NA | TRBV7-2 | TRBD2 | TGTGCCAGCAGCTCCCCGACTAGCGGGAGCGTCCCCTACGAGCAGTACTTC | CASSSPTSGSVPYEQYF
TRBJ1-5 | NA | TRBV30 | TRBD1 | TGTGCCTGGAGCCCCGGGACAGATCAGCCCCAGCATTTT | CAWSPGTDQPQHF
TRBJ2-7 | NA | TRBV25-1 | TRBD2 | TGTGCCAGCAGTGATTCGACCCCCCGGGACTACCTTACCTACGAGCAGTACTTC | CASSDSTPRDYLTYEQYF
TRBJ2-7 | few | TRBV7-9 | TRBD1 | TGTGCCAGCAGCCCAAGGACAGGGACCTACGAGCAGTACTTC | CASSPRTGTYEQYF
TRBJ2-1 | NA | TRBV27 | TRBD2 | TGTGCCAGCAGTTGGACTAGCGGGAGTGGCAATGAGCAGTTCTTC | CASSWTSGSGNEQFF
TRBJ1-5 | NA | TRBV5-3 | NA | TGTGCCAGAAGCTTATTAAGATTACCCCCAAGGCCCAATCAGCCCCAGCATTTT | CARSLLRLPPRPNQPQHF
TRBJ2-7 | NA | TRBV6-5 | TRBD2 | TGTGCCAGCAGTTACTACGGGGGGTACGAGCAGTACTTC | CASSYYGGYEQYF
TRBJ2-2 | NA | TRBV7-8 | TRBD1 | TGTGCCAGCAGCTTATTACCGGGACAGGGTGGGGCCGGGGAGCTGTTTTTT | CASSLLPGQGGAGELFF
TRBJ2-7 | NA | TRBV14 | NA | TGTGCCAGCAGCCAAGCTGAGTACTACGAGCAGTACTTC | CASSQAEYYEQYF
TRBJ1-2 | NA | TRBV7-9 | NA | TGTGCCAGCAGCGGCGCGGGGAACGGCTATGGCTACACCTTC | CASSGAGNGYGYTF
TRBJ2-7 | NA | TRBV7-2 | TRBD2 | TGTGCCAGCAGCACAGGGACTAGCGCTCTCCAAGGGGGGTACTTC | CASSTGTSALQGGYF
TRBJ2-7 | NA | TRBV28 | NA | TGTGCCAGCAGTAGGCATGCGGAGGTTAGGTACGAGCAGTACTTC | CASSRHAEVRYEQYF
TRBJ2-7 | NA | TRBV9 | NA | TGTGCCAGCAGCGTAGGCGGAGGGAGCGAGCAGTACTTC | CASSVGGGSEQYF